Presented here are 17 T cell receptor beta chains from one specimen sequenced in a study of OX40 agonist ivuxolimab in advanced cancers. This table comes from immunoSEQ multiplex PCR, and its TCRdb copy is limited to in-frame clones, with some not included. The sample lists fewer than 90,000 clones, roughly 88% seen once, with over 2% in the top ten. The sample in question was CD4+ or CD8+ T cells sorted from blood, obtained in a trial of the OX40 agonist ivuxolimab. The receptors were sampled from an adult with an advanced solid tumor such as melanoma, head and neck, liver or kidney cancer.

The gene calls are TRBV30 and TRBJ2-7; D is unclear. V lost 7 bases and J 2 bases, leaving 18 bases between the germline ends. Germline lookup yields CDR1 GTSNPN and CDR2 SVGIG (reference sequence). CDR3 length: 14 residues. This CDR3 is CAFSTLSYPYEQYF. CDR3 bases: TGTGCCTTCTCAACCCTTAGCTACCCCTACGAGCAGTACTTC. The full variable domain, with the rest looked up from reference TRBV30 and TRBJ2-7, is SQTIHQWPATLVQPVGSPLSLECTVEGTSNPNLYWYRQAAGRGLQLLFYSVGIGQISSEVPQNLSASRPQDRQFILSSKKLLLSDSGFYLCAFSTLSYPYEQYFGPGTRLTVT.

In DNA, the CDR3 is TGTGCCAGCACCCCAAGGACTAGCGGACAAGAGACCCAGTACTTC. Its translation: CASTPRTSGQETQYF. V and J are TRBV5-5 and TRBJ2-5; 10 nucleotides line up with TRBD2. The germline gives CDR1 SGHKS, CDR2 YYEKEE (reference sequence). Germline trimming cut 6 bases from V and 2 bases from J; bases unmatched to any gene: 7. CDR3 size: 15 residues. Variable domain in full (rest from reference TRBV5-5 and TRBJ2-5): DAGVTQSPTHLIKTRGQQVTLRCSPISGHKSVSWYQQVLGQGPQFIFQYYEKEERGRGNFPDRFSARQFPNYSSELNVNALLLGDSALYLCASTPRTSGQETQYFGPGTRLLVL.

V and J are TRBV6-5 and TRBJ2-5, with D unclear. CDR1 and CDR2 (germline): MNHEY, SVGAGI. The CDR3 totals 15 residues. Trimming removed 5 bases from V and 1 base from J, with 14 bases in between. CDR3 amino acids: CASSPGWSTQETQYF. In nucleotides, the CDR3 is TGTGCCAGCAGTCCCGGTTGGTCTACCCAAGAGACCCAGTACTTC.

This chain connects TRBV7-9 to TRBJ2-7; weak D call: TRBD2 (6 bases). CDR1 is SEHNR and CDR2 is FQNEAQ in the germline V gene (reference sequence). The CDR3 has 13 amino acids. V was pared by 6 bases and J by 1 base, with 10 bases between. CDR3: CASRRGSSYEQYF. In DNA, the CDR3 is TGTGCCAGCAGGCGGGGATCGTCCTACGAGCAGTACTTC.

The V call is TRBV6-4, the J call TRBJ1-5, with D unclear. CDR3 length equals 15 residues. Germline CDR1 MRHNA, CDR2 SNTAGT. Trimming pared 3 bases from V and 3 bases from J, leaving 12 bases between. The CDR3 protein is CASSEREGLNQPQHF. CDR3 nucleotide sequence: TGTGCCAGCAGTGAGCGGGAAGGGCTCAATCAGCCCCAGCATTTT.

V usage is TRBV4-2 and J usage is TRBJ1-6, with D possibly matching TRBD1 (6 bases). Germline V lookup: CDR1 LGHNA, CDR2 YNFKEQ. The CDR3 consists of 16 residues. V lost 4 bases, J lost 9 bases, and 19 bases lay in between. CDR3: CASSREGGGGVSPLHF. DNA for the CDR3: TGTGCCAGCAGCCGAGAGGGGGGCGGTGGGGTTTCACCCCTCCACTTT.

This clone appeared a single time. This chain connects TRBV30 to TRBJ1-2; TRBD1 might be the D (5 bases). The CDR3 contains 13 residues. Germline CDR1 GTSNPN, CDR2 SVGIG (reference sequence). The V end was cut by 3 bases, the J end by 8 bases, with 16 bases between. The CDR3 sequence: CAWRLQDRRGYTF. The CDR3 coding sequence is TGTGCCTGGAGGCTACAGGACCGGAGGGGCTACACCTTC.

The rearrangement links TRBV6-6 to TRBJ2-7; 7 bases map to TRBD2. This CDR3 is built from 13 residues. With 6 bases clipped from V and 2 bases from J, the junction kept 4 bases outside the gene matches. Germline CDR1 is MNHNY and CDR2 is SVGAGI (reference sequence). The CDR3 nucleotides are TGTGCCAGCAGACTAGCGCAGGCCTACGAGCAGTACTTC. This gives the protein CASRLAQAYEQYF.

The J gene is TRBJ1-5, the V gene TRBV5-8, with TRBD1 matching over 9 bases. V shed 2 bases, J shed 3 bases, and the junction held 9 bases outside the gene matches. The CDR3 has 17 residues. Germline loops: CDR1 SGHTS, CDR2 YDEGEE. The CDR3: CASSLRYGTGINQPQHF. The DNA of the CDR3 is TGTGCCAGCAGCTTACGATACGGGACAGGGATCAATCAGCCCCAGCATTTT.

The chain couples TRBV20-1 to TRBJ2-7, with 8 bases fitting TRBD2. CDR1 is DFQATT, CDR2 SNEGSKA, per germline (reference sequence). The CDR3 extends over 11 amino acids. This chain's CDR3 is CSPSGPGEQYF. CDR3 coding DNA: TGCAGCCCTAGCGGGCCCGGCGAGCAGTACTTC.

The genes are TRBV28 and TRBJ1-2, with D possibly matching TRBD1 (5 bases). Germline CDR1 is MDHEN and CDR2 is SYDVKM. With 5 bases removed from V and 1 base from J, the gap between germline ends came to 14 bases. The CDR3 length is 15 residues. The CDR3 sequence is CASSPLTVVNYGYTF. CDR3 bases: TGTGCCAGCAGTCCTCTGACAGTAGTTAACTATGGCTACACCTTC.

This chain joins TRBV15 and TRBJ2-2; no definite D call. The CDR3 loop spans 15 amino acids. The V and J ends lost 0 bases and 5 bases respectively, with 10 bases between them. The germline V gene has CDR1 LNHNV and CDR2 YYDKDF (reference sequence). The CDR3 DNA follows: TGTGCCACCAGCAGAGATGGGCTCTCTACCGGGGAGCTGTTTTTT. Protein product: CATSRDGLSTGELFF.

By share, this clone counts as medium-sized. The V gene is TRBV11-2, the J gene TRBJ1-6; 8 bases fit TRBD1. The CDR3 runs to 17 residues. Trimming cost V 0 bases and J 10 bases; bases outside gene matches: 11. Germline assignment: CDR1 SGHAT and CDR2 FQNNGV. The DNA for the CDR3 is TGTGCCAGCAGCTTAGAGTCGGCAGGGGGCTACCGGTCACCCCTCCACTTT. Translation gives CASSLESAGGYRSPLHF.

The chain joins TRBV4-2 to TRBJ2-2; D may be TRBD2 (6 bases). CDR3 length: 16 amino acids. Per germline, CDR1 LGHNA and CDR2 YNFKEQ. V was pared by 2 bases and J by 1 base, with 11 bases between. The CDR3 DNA reads TGTGCCAGCAGCCAATCTAGCGCTAAGAACACCGGGGAGCTGTTTTTT. The encoded protein is CASSQSSAKNTGELFF.

In nucleotides, the CDR3 is TGTGCCAGCAGCTCAGGGGTCTCGAACACCGGGGAGCTGTTTTTT. It encodes CASSSGVSNTGELFF. This chain uses TRBV7-3 with TRBJ2-2, with D possibly TRBD1 on 6 matching bases. Germline V gene lookup returns CDR1 SGHTA and CDR2 FQGTGA. V gave up 4 bases and J gave up 0 bases, with 9 bases separating them. This CDR3 has 15 residues.

The chain has TRBV28 and TRBJ2-5, with 10 positions matching TRBD1. Germline values: CDR1 MDHEN, CDR2 SYDVKM. J was trimmed by 2 bases and V by 3 bases; bases with no gene match: 9. The CDR3 is made up of 17 amino acids. DNA for the CDR3: TGTGCCAGCAGTTTCCCCAGCTGGGACAGGGGTCAAGAGACCCAGTACTTC. This translates into CASSFPSWDRGQETQYF.

A single count supports this clone. This chain uses TRBV2 with TRBJ1-4; D remains ambiguous. The CDR3 length is 14 residues. V lost 6 bases to trimming and J lost 4 bases, with 12 bases between them. Germline V gene lookup returns CDR1 SNHLY and CDR2 FYNNEI. CDR3 sequence: CASRVEQLNEKLFF. The CDR3 DNA sequence: TGTGCCAGCAGAGTGGAACAGCTTAATGAAAAACTGTTTTTT.